This T cell receptor (beta chain) was identified during a study of blood T cell repertoires in COVID-19. Looking at the study overall: T cells, B-cell-depleted T cells, or PBMCs supplied cDNA or gDNA.

The CDR3 consists of 14 residues. Germline lookup yields CDR1 SEHNR and CDR2 FQNEAQ (reference sequence). V was shortened by 1 base and J by 3 bases, with 9 bases between the two germline ends. Original processing methods: Amplifying reference gene primers gave estimates of nucleated cell counts. Measured with immunoSEQ multiplex PCR; TCRdb has only the in-frame clones, and not every one. V and J calls and clone size are as listed in that table; D and trimming were resolved from the DNA. The data show about 360,000 clones, around 86% seen once. The clonotype originates from a human donor in a cohort sampled during active COVID-19. The source material was peripheral blood. The genes are TRBV7-9 and TRBJ1-2, with TRBD1 as a possible D gene (5 bases). CDR3 protein: CASSLVEQDYGYTF. The DNA of the CDR3 is TGTGCCAGCAGCTTAGTAGAACAGGACTATGGCTACACCTTC.